The sequence of this TCR beta chain was determined in a study of blood T cell repertoires in COVID-19. Relative to its sample, this clone is medium-sized (0.01 to 0.1%). The protocol was immunoSEQ multiplex PCR, while the TCRdb copy is restricted to in-frame clones and leaves out a portion. Here the sample spans some 69,000 clones, over 85% being singletons. The CDR3 loop spans 13 amino acids. V dropped 3 bases and J dropped 7 bases, with 13 bases sitting between them. Germline-derived CDR1 and CDR2 are SGHRS and YFSETQ. This clonotype was obtained from a man between 60 and 75 years old with acute or convalescent COVID-19. The rearrangement joins TRBV5-1 to TRBJ1-2; TRBD1 might be the D (6 bases). The sample taken for sequencing was peripheral blood. Here the CDR3 reads CASSSRGATGYTF. Written as DNA, the CDR3 is TGCGCCAGCAGCTCCCGGGGGGCAACTGGCTACACCTTC.